Presented here are 5 T cell receptor beta chains from one specimen sequenced in a study of regulatory T cells in long-lasting Graves disease. Arm-PCR with iRepertoire HTBI primers amplified the CDR3 regions for these TCR beta libraries. TCRdb itself ran the multiplex PCR reads through MiXCR, one entry per CDR3 protein. The data show about 420,000 distinct CDR3 sequences, with 15% to 20% seen just once and about 25% held by the top ten. Sample time point: newly diagnosed GD, antithyroid drugs for less than 3 months. Making the TCR library involved RNA that had been extracted from PBMCs. The sample was also linked to a second study, of T cells in Graves' hyperthyroidism and ophthalmopathy.

The sequencing here drew on peripheral blood mononuclear cells (PBMCs), taken at new diagnosis, from a patient treated with antithyroid drugs. The source of these receptors is a woman aged 18-29 years with Graves disease.

This clonotype was observed at least ten times. V usage is TRBV12-3 or TRBV12-4 and J usage is TRBJ2-1; 13 bases map to TRBD2. With 3 bases clipped from V and 7 bases from J, the junction kept 9 bases outside the gene matches. The CDR3 length is 17 residues. The CDR3 nucleotides read TGTGCCAGCAGTTTGGGTGGACTAGCGGGAGCAGGTAATGAGCAGTTCTTC. This translates into CASSLGGLAGAGNEQFF.

This clonotype was observed a few times. V usage is TRBV20-1 and J usage is TRBJ1-1; D might be TRBD1 (6 bases). CDR3 size: 10 residues. Germline assignment: CDR1 DFQATT and CDR2 SNEGSKA (reference sequence). V was shortened by 7 bases and J by 11 bases, with 14 bases between the two germline ends. The DNA for the CDR3 is TGCAGTGTATTACAGGGCGACGCTTTCTTT. Protein product: CSVLQGDAFF.

This clonotype was counted many times. This rearrangement joins TRBV18 to TRBJ2-1, with D unresolved. Trimming removed 6 bases from V and 6 bases from J, with 9 bases in between. The length of the CDR3 is 12 residues. Germline lookup yields CDR1 KGHSH and CDR2 LQKENI. CDR3 sequence: CASSTDGNEQFF. In DNA form, the CDR3 reads TGTGCCAGCTCTACCGACGGCAATGAGCAGTTCTTC.

The CDR3 spells CASSHPDRTYEQYF. The CDR3 coding sequence is TGTGCCAGCAGTCATCCCGACCGTACCTACGAGCAGTACTTC. The gene calls are TRBV7-2 and TRBJ2-7; no clear D. Germline V gene lookup returns CDR1 SGHTA and CDR2 FQGNSA. Trimming cost V 6 bases and J 2 bases, with 14 bases left between them. The CDR3 spans 14 residues.

Only one count was recorded for this clonotype. A clone one base away is much larger, so this may be a read error. The CDR3 sequence: CASSFFGNSYERYF. The CDR3, as DNA: TGTGCCAGCAGTTTTTTTGGTAACTCCTACGAGCGGTACTTC. The chain links TRBV28 to TRBJ2-7; D is undetermined. The CDR3 consists of 14 residues. Germline lookup yields CDR1 MDHEN and CDR2 SYDVKM. The full variable domain, completed using reference TRBV28 and TRBJ2-7, is DVKVTQSSRYLVKRTGEKVFLECVQDMDHENMFWYRQDPGLGLRLIYFSYDVKMKEKGDIPEGYSVSREKKERFSLILESASTNQTSMYLCASSFFGNSYERYFGPGTRLTVT.